This T cell receptor beta chain comes out of a study of CD8 T cells in ankylosing spondylitis. Whole-study results and caveats: Made up of eight highly homologous variants, a TCR beta motif appeared characteristic of ankylosing spondylitis blood. Disease-linked clones proved CD8+ and comparatively uncommon in peripheral blood.

This clonotype was recorded a few times. Its specificity is unknown. Making the TCR beta libraries involved quantitative 5'-RACE with molecular barcodes. TCRdb independently ran MiXCR on the 5' RACE reads; one entry per CDR3 protein. This sample yields nearly 250,000 distinct CDR3 sequences, of which roughly 32% are seen a single time; approximately 4% belongs to the top ten. Material for sequencing was blood, either unsorted or a sorted T cell fraction (not recorded which). The sequence was collected from a male donor with ankylosing spondylitis or in good health (not recorded which).

In DNA form, the CDR3 reads TGCAGCGTTGATGGGCCGAGGGGGGGCAAACTGAATGAGCAGTTCTTC. This sequence encodes CSVDGPRGGKLNEQFF. The chain recombines TRBV29-1 with TRBJ2-1, with TRBD2 as a possible D gene (7 bases). V lost 3 bases and J 7 bases, leaving 22 bases between the germline ends. This CDR3 has 16 residues. CDR1 SQVTM and CDR2 ANQGSEA come from the germline V gene.